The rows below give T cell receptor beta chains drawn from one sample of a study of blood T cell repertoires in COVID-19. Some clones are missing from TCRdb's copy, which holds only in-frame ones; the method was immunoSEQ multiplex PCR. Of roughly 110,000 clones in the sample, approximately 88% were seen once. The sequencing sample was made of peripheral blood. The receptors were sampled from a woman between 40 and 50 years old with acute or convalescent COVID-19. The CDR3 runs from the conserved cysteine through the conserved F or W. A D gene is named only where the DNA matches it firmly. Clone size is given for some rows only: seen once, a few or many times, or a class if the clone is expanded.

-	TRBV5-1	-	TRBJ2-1	TGCGCCAGCAGCTTGGTCTCTCGGGGGAGAGATGAGCAGTTCTTC	CASSLVSRGRDEQFF
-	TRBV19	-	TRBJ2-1	TGTGCCAGTAGTACTACAGCCTACAATGAGCAGTTCTTC	CASSTTAYNEQFF
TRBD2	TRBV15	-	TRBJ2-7	TGTGCCACCAGCAGAGATAAGCGGGGTGAGCAGTACTTC	CATSRDKRGEQYF
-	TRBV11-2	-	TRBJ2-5	TGTGCCAGCAGCAAGGCTTTGGGCGTTGAGACCCAGTACTTC	CASSKALGVETQYF
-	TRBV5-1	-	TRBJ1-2	TGCGCCAGCAGCTTGGACAGTACTAACTATGGCTACACCTTC	CASSLDSTNYGYTF
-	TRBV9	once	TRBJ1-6	TGTGCCAGCAGCGTACGGGAGCTGGGGTCACCCCTCCACTTT	CASSVRELGSPLHF
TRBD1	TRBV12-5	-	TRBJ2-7	TGTGCTAGTGGTCTTGAGGCAGGGGGCTCCTACGAGCAGTACTTC	CASGLEAGGSYEQYF
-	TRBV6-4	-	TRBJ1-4	TGTGCCAGCAGCCCCACTGGAGGCGGTGAAAAACTGTTTTTT	CASSPTGGGEKLFF
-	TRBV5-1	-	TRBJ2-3	TGCGCCAGCAGCTTGACTGTGGGGGGGCCACGTACGCAGTATTTT	CASSLTVGGPRTQYF
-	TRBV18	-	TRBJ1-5	TGTGCCAGCTCACCACCGTCGGGGAATAGCAATCAGCCCCAGCATTTT	CASSPPSGNSNQPQHF
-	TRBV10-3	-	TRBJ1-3	TGTGCCACTACCAGAGACAGCAGTTCTGGAAACACCATATATTTT	CATTRDSSSGNTIYF
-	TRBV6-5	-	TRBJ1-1	TGTGCCAGCAGTAAGGAGGCTGAAGCTTTCTTT	CASSKEAEAFF
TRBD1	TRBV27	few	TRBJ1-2	TGTGCCAGCAGTCCAGGGGGCTGGGGAGGTGGCTACACCTTC	CASSPGGWGGGYTF
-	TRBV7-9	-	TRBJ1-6	TGTGCCAGCAGCTTAGGAGGGTGGAATTCACCCCTCCACTTT	CASSLGGWNSPLHF
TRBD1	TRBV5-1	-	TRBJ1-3	TGCGCCAGCAGCGCGGACAGGAACACCGGAAACACCATATATTTT	CASSADRNTGNTIYF
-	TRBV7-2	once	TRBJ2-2	TGTGCCAGCAGCAAACAAACAGGGATGAACACCGGGGAGCTGTTTTTT	CASSKQTGMNTGELFF
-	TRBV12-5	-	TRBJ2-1	TGTGCTAGTGGTTTGGGCCCCTCCAGCTCCTACAATGAGCAGTTCTTC	CASGLGPSSSYNEQFF
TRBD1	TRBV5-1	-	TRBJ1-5	TGCGCCAGCAGCTTTTTTCCGACAGGGAATAGCAATCAGCCCCAGCATTTT	CASSFFPTGNSNQPQHF
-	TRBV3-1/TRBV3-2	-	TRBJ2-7	TGTGCCAGCAGCCAAGTAGATCCCTACGAGCAGTACTTC	CASSQVDPYEQYF
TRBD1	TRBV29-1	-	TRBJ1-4	TGCAGCGCCCGGACAGGCCTTAATGAAAAACTGTTTTTT	CSARTGLNEKLFF
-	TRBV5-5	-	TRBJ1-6	TGTGCCAGCAGCTTGAACCGACTGATTAATTCACCCCTCCACTTT	CASSLNRLINSPLHF
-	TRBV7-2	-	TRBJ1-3	TGTGCCAGCAGCTTAAGGGGGTTTGGCGGAAACACCATATATTTT	CASSLRGFGGNTIYF